These T cell receptor beta chains were read from a single sample in a study of shared clonotypes between healthy human individuals. Profiled with immunoSEQ multiplex PCR; TCRdb holds only in-frame clones, not every one. Here the sample spans some 800,000 clones, around 93% being singletons. The sequenced sample was naive CD8+ T cells sorted from blood. The receptors were sampled from a man aged 25-40 years in good health. CDR3s include the opening cysteine and the closing phenylalanine or tryptophan.

V	J	CDR3
TRBV5-4	TRBJ2-7	CASSFGWAYEQYF
TRBV28	TRBJ2-7	CASSPGTSGRASSYEQYF
TRBV7-2	TRBJ2-7	CASSPTDLNPYEQYF
TRBV29-1	TRBJ2-7	CSVDAGRYEQYF
TRBV28	TRBJ2-1	CASSFSEAYNEQFF
TRBV6-1	TRBJ2-7	CASSATGGPSYEQYF
TRBV29-1	TRBJ2-7	CSVQQGVREQYF
TRBV7-9	TRBJ2-1	CASSANTRGPYVHEQFF
TRBV28	TRBJ1-5	CASSLRQGGFIYRNQPQHF
TRBV19	TRBJ1-1	CASSIGQLNTEAFF
TRBV19	TRBJ2-1	CASSTRPHPLADEQFF
TRBV6-4	TRBJ2-3	CASSDSNRPTDTQYF
TRBV7-9	TRBJ2-5	CASSLPTGVETQYF
TRBV11-2	TRBJ1-4	CASSLNEKLFF
TRBV12-5	TRBJ2-1	CASGPALTEQFF
TRBV19	TRBJ1-1	CASSIGGRGSEAFF
TRBV27	TRBJ2-2	CASSQDRGYTGELFF
TRBV6-5	TRBJ1-2	CASSYRTGGNYGYTF
TRBV5-4	TRBJ2-7	CASSLGQTPYIGEQYF